This entry lists 7 T cell receptor beta chains sequenced from one sample in a study of blood T cell repertoires in COVID-19. Method: immunoSEQ multiplex PCR; TCRdb's copy keeps in-frame clones and lacks some. The repertoire holds 250,000 or so clones, with about 91% as singletons. Sample: peripheral blood. These receptors all come from a woman in her thirties or forties who had recovered from COVID-19.

This chain uses TRBV4-2 with TRBJ2-3; 11 positions agree with TRBD2. CDR1 and CDR2 from the germline V gene are LGHNA and YNFKEQ. After removal of 0 bases from V and 4 bases from J, the junction contained 12 bases not matched to a gene. This CDR3 has 19 residues. CDR3 in DNA: TGTGCCAGCAGCCAAGATATTAGTAGCGGGGGGGCGAGAGCAGATACGCAGTATTTT. Translation gives CASSQDISSGGARADTQYF.

The chain is built from TRBV2 and TRBJ1-2; TRBD1 matches 7 bases. CDR1 SNHLY and CDR2 FYNNEI come from the germline V gene. There are 14 residues in the CDR3. V lost 8 bases, J lost 0 bases, and 6 bases stayed unmatched. This CDR3 is CASEGAGSNYGYTF. CDR3 DNA: TGTGCCAGCGAGGGGGCGGGCTCTAACTATGGCTACACCTTC.

The chain recombines TRBV4-3 with TRBJ2-7; D is possibly TRBD2 (5 bases). The CDR3 totals 16 residues. CDR1 is LGHNA, CDR2 YSLEER, per germline. V shed 5 bases and J shed 7 bases, with 24 bases lying between them. For the CDR3, the DNA is TGCGCCAGCAGCTTACCCGAGAAGGGAGTAGATTGGGAGCAGTACGTC. This sequence encodes CASSLPEKGVDWEQYV.

This chain joins TRBV24-1 and TRBJ2-1, with 10 bases aligning to TRBD1. The V segment lost 3 bases and the J segment 0 bases; nucleotides outside the gene matches: 10. CDR1 is KGHDR, CDR2 SFDVKD, per germline. This CDR3 is 19 amino acids long. CDR3 in amino acids: CATSDPWTGGPSSYNEQFF. Written as DNA, the CDR3 is TGTGCCACCAGTGATCCGTGGACAGGGGGGCCTAGCTCCTACAATGAGCAGTTCTTC.

The rearrangement uses TRBV5-1 and TRBJ2-5; TRBD2 is a possible D gene (5 bases). The CDR3 extends over 14 amino acids. V lost 0 bases and J lost 4, with 10 bases in between. CDR1 SGHRS and CDR2 YFSETQ come from the germline V gene. The CDR3 region has the DNA TGCGCCAGCAGCTTGGCTAGCACTCTAGAGACCCAGTACTTC. Protein: CASSLASTLETQYF.

This rearrangement joins TRBV28 to TRBJ1-4; TRBD1 agrees at 9 bases. This CDR3 region has 15 residues. The junction had 10 bases not matched to a gene; V was cut back by 7 bases and J by 7 bases. Germline V gene sequence: CDR1 MDHEN, CDR2 SYDVKM. This chain's CDR3 is CASTRNRGLSEKLFF. CDR3 coding DNA: TGTGCCAGCACCCGAAACAGGGGGCTCAGTGAAAAACTGTTTTTT.

J is TRBJ2-3 and V is TRBV19; 8 nucleotides align to TRBD2. V was clipped by 1 base and J by 6 bases; unmatched bases: 3. Germline loops: CDR1 LNHDA, CDR2 SQIVND (reference sequence). The CDR3 length is 14 residues. The CDR3, as DNA: TGTGCCAGTAGTATAGCGGGAGGGTCGGATACGCAGTATTTT. This encodes CASSIAGGSDTQYF.